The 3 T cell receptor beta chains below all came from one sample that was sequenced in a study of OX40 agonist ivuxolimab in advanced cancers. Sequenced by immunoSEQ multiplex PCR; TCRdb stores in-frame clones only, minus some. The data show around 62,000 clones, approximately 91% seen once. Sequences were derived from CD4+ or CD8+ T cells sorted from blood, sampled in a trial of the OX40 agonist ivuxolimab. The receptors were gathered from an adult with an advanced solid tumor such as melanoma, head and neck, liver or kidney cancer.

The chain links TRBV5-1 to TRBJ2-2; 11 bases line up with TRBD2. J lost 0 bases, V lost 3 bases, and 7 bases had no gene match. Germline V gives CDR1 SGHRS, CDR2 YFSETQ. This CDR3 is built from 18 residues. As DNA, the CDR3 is TGCGCCAGCAGCTGGTTGGCTAGCGGGAGGACGAACACCGGGGAGCTGTTTTTT. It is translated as CASSWLASGRTNTGELFF. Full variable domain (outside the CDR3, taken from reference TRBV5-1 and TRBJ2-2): KAGVTQTPRYLIKTRGQQVTLSCSPISGHRSVSWYQQTPGQGLQFLFEYFSETQRNKGNFPGRFSGRQFSNSRSEMNVSTLELGDSALYLCASSWLASGRTNTGELFFGEGSRLTVL.

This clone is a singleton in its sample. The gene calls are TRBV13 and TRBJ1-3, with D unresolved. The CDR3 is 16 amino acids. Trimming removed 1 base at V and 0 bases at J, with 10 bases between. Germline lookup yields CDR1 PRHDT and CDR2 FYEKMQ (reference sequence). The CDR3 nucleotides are TGTGCCAGCAGCTTAGTGGGCCTTAGCTCTGGAAACACCATATATTTT. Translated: CASSLVGLSSGNTIYF.

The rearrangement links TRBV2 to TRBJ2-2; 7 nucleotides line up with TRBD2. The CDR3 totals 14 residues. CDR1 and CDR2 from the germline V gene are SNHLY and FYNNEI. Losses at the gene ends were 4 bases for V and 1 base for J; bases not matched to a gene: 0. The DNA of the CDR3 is TGTGCCAGCAGTGGCGGGGGGAACACCGGGGAGCTGTTTTTT. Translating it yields CASSGGGNTGELFF.